This is a list of T cell receptor beta chains from one sample in a study of blood T cell repertoires in COVID-19. Some clones are missing from TCRdb's copy, which holds only in-frame ones; the method was immunoSEQ multiplex PCR. Counted here are about 250,000 clones, 90% occurring once; the ten biggest clones make up under 2.5%. The material sequenced was peripheral blood. These receptor sequences come from an older woman with COVID-19, enrolled during active disease. CDR3s include the opening cysteine and the closing phenylalanine or tryptophan. A D gene is named only where the DNA matches it firmly. For some rows the clone size is stated as once, few or many, or as a class when expanded; others skip it.

>.|TRBJ1-1|.|TRBV6-5
CASRDRENTEAFF
TGTGCCAGCAGGGATCGGGAGAACACTGAAGCTTTCTTT
>once|TRBJ1-2|.|TRBV10-3
CAISVQGSNYGYTF
TGTGCCATCAGTGTTCAGGGGAGTAACTATGGCTACACCTTC
>once|TRBJ1-1|TRBD1|TRBV29-1
CSATERQGASTEAFF
TGCAGCGCTACGGAGCGTCAGGGGGCAAGCACTGAAGCTTTCTTT
>.|TRBJ1-1|.|TRBV15
CATSARTFTEAFF
TGTGCCACCAGCGCGCGGACTTTCACTGAAGCTTTCTTT
>.|TRBJ2-1|TRBD2|TRBV18
CASSPPSGGPREQFF
TGTGCCAGCTCACCACCTAGCGGGGGCCCCCGTGAGCAGTTCTTC
>.|TRBJ1-5|TRBD1|TRBV5-6
CASSFRTGYNQPQHF
TGTGCCAGCAGCTTTAGGACAGGGTACAATCAGCCCCAGCATTTT
>.|TRBJ1-2|TRBD1|TRBV9
CASSKRTGEGGGYTF
TGTGCCAGCAGCAAAAGGACAGGGGAAGGAGGAGGCTACACCTTC
>.|TRBJ2-2|.|TRBV7-8
CASSPGPTGELFF
TGTGCCAGCAGCCCAGGTCCCACCGGGGAGCTGTTTTTT
>.|TRBJ2-1|TRBD2|TRBV7-9
CASSFVAGASNEQFF
TGTGCCAGCAGCTTCGTAGCGGGGGCGAGCAATGAGCAGTTCTTC
>once|TRBJ1-1|TRBD1|TRBV10-3
CAIMRDRGRDMDTEAFF
TGTGCCATCATGAGGGACAGGGGGCGCGATATGGACACTGAAGCTTTCTTT
>.|TRBJ1-1|TRBD1|TRBV5-6
CASSLHRGTEAFF
TGTGCCAGCAGCTTGCACAGGGGTACTGAAGCTTTCTTT
>.|TRBJ2-3|TRBD1|TRBV7-6
CASSLWGQGAGDTQYF
TGTGCCAGCAGCTTATGGGGACAGGGGGCGGGAGATACGCAGTATTTT
>few|TRBJ2-7|TRBD1|TRBV11-2
CASTPDRGRDAQYF
TGTGCCAGCACTCCGGACAGGGGGCGTGATGCGCAGTACTTC
>.|TRBJ2-7|.|TRBV20-1
CSAVGNEQYF
TGCAGTGCAGTCGGGAACGAGCAGTACTTC
>.|TRBJ1-2|.|TRBV5-8
CASSRANYGYTF
TGTGCCAGCAGCAGAGCTAACTATGGCTACACCTTC
>.|TRBJ1-3|TRBD1|TRBV5-1
CASSVDRGWSSSGNTIYF
TGCGCCAGCAGCGTTGACAGGGGATGGTCGTCGTCTGGAAACACCATATATTTT
>.|TRBJ1-5|.|TRBV6-2/TRBV6-3
CASSYTGTGQPQHF
TGTGCCAGCAGCTATACAGGGACGGGTCAGCCCCAGCATTTT
>.|TRBJ2-1|TRBD2|TRBV7-3
CASSPGGAGNEQFF
TGTGCCAGCAGCCCCGGGGGGGCCGGGAATGAGCAGTTCTTC
>.|TRBJ1-1|TRBD1|TRBV29-1
CSSRQGTATEAFF
TGCAGCTCCCGACAGGGAACGGCCACTGAAGCTTTCTTT
>.|TRBJ1-2|.|TRBV7-3
CASSFESGYGYTF
TGTGCCAGCAGCTTTGAATCGGGTTATGGCTACACCTTC
>.|TRBJ1-2|.|TRBV6-1
CASTLIAAMNYGYTF
TGTGCCAGCACCCTTATAGCAGCGATGAACTATGGCTACACCTTC
>.|TRBJ2-7|TRBD2|TRBV29-1
CSVRGLAENTYEQYF
TGCAGCGTCCGGGGACTAGCGGAGAACACATACGAGCAGTACTTC
>.|TRBJ2-7|TRBD1|TRBV20-1
CSPRQGNEQYF
TGCAGCCCCCGACAGGGTAACGAGCAGTACTTC
>.|TRBJ1-4|TRBD1|TRBV2
CASRVTGRNEKLFF
TGTGCCAGCAGAGTGACAGGGCGTAATGAAAAACTGTTTTTT